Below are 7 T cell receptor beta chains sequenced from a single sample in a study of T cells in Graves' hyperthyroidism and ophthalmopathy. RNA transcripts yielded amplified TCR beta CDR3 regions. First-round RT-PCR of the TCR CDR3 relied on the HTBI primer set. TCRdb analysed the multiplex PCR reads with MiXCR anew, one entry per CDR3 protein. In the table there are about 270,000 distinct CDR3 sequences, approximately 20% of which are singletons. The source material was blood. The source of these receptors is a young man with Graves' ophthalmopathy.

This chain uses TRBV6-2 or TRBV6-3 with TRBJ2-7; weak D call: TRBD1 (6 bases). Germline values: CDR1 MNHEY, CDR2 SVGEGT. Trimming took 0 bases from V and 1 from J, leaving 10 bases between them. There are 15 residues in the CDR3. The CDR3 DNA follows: TGTGCCAGCAGTTACTCGGGACAAACTTCCTACGAGCAGTACTTC. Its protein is CASSYSGQTSYEQYF.

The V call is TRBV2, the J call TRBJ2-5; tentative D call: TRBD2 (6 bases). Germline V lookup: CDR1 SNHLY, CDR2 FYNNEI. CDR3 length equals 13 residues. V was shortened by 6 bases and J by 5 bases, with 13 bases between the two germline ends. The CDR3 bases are TGTGCCAGCAGAGCCAGCGGAGGGGAGACCCAGTACTTC. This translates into CASRASGGETQYF.

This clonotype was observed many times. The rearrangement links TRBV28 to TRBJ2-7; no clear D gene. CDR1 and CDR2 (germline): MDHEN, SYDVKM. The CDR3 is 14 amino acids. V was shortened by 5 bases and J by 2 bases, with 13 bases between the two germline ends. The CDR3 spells CASSKGSLPYEQYF. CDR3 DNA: TGTGCCAGCAGTAAGGGCTCACTCCCCTACGAGCAGTACTTC.

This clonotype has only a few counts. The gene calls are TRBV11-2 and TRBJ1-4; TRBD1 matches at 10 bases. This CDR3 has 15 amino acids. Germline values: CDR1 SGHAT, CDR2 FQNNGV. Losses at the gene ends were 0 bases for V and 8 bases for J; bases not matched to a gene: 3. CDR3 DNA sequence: TGTGCCAGCAGCTTAGATGAGACAGGGGGCGAAAAACTGTTTTTT. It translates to CASSLDETGGEKLFF.

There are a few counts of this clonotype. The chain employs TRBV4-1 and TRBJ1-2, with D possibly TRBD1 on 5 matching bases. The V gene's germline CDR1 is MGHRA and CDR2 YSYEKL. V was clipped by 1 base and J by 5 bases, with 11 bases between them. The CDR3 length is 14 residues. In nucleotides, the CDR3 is TGCGCCAGCAGCCAAGTGACGAGACAGTATGGCTACACCTTC. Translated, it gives CASSQVTRQYGYTF.

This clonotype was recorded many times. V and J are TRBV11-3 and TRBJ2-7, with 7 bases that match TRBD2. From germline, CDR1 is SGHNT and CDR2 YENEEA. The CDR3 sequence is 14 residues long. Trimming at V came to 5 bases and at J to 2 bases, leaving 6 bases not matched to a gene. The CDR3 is CASSGREGAYEQYF. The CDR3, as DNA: TGTGCCAGCAGCGGGAGGGAGGGTGCCTACGAGCAGTACTTC. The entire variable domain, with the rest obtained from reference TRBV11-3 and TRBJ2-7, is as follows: EAGVVQSPRYKIIEKKQPVAFWCNPISGHNTLYWYLQNLGQGPELLIRYENEEAVDDSQLPKDRFSAERLKGVDSTLKIQPAELGDSAVYLCASSGREGAYEQYFGPGTRLTVT.

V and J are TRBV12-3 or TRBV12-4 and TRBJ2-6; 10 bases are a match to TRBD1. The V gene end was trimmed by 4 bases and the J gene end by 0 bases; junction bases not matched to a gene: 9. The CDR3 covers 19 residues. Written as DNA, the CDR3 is TGTGCCAGCAGTTCCCTCGGGACAGGGGACCCCTCTGGGGCCAACGTCCTGACTTTC. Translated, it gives CASSSLGTGDPSGANVLTF.